The 9 T cell receptor beta chains reported below all come from one sample, sequenced in a study of cytomegalovirus exposure and HLA in healthy donors (dated by TCRdb to about 2017). The library came from the immunoSEQ multiplex PCR assay. The multiplex PCR relied on a mix of 60 forward primers for TCR Vbeta segments and 13 reverse primers for TCR Jbeta segments. This is the immuneACCESS table as TCRdb keeps it, with only in-frame sequences that have V and J called. A part of the clones is gone; compared with another copy, unresolved V genes explain less than half, and the rest is unexplained. The sample yields 50,000 to 60,000 clones; 65% to 85% were counted once. The ten largest clones add up to approximately 2.7% of the sample. Sequenced sample: PBMCs. Receptors were obtained from a man in his late teens or twenties in good health and CMV-seronegative.

This chain connects TRBV14 to TRBJ2-7; 7 positions match TRBD1. Germline V gene sequence: CDR1 SGHDN, CDR2 FVKESK. V lost 3 bases, J lost 10 bases, and 12 bases stayed unmatched. The CDR3 is 14 residues long. The CDR3 sequence: CASSQLTGPTAQYF. The DNA for the CDR3 is TGTGCCAGCAGCCAGTTGACAGGGCCAACCGCCCAGTACTTC.

The chain couples TRBV29-1 to TRBJ1-1, with 8 bases lining up with TRBD1. Germline V lookup: CDR1 SQVTM, CDR2 ANQGSEA. The ends lost 1 base at V and 5 bases at J; junction bases unmatched: 12. CDR3 size: 16 residues. DNA for the CDR3: TGCAGCGTTGAAGTTCCCCTAACAGGGGGAGGGACTGAAGCTTTCTTT. This encodes CSVEVPLTGGGTEAFF.

This clone was observed a few times. CDR3 loop: CASSTGGSYEQYF. DNA for the CDR3: TGCGCCAGCAGCACAGGGGGAAGTTACGAGCAGTACTTC. This chain links TRBV5-1 with TRBJ2-7; the match to TRBD1 covers 8 bases. Germline lookup yields CDR1 SGHRS and CDR2 YFSETQ. The CDR3 totals 13 residues. V lost 4 bases to trimming and J lost 4 bases; unmatched junction nucleotides: 4.

The chain employs TRBV30 and TRBJ1-1, with 7 positions matching TRBD1. CDR3 length: 13 residues. Trimming removed 4 bases from V and 2 bases from J; junction bases left unmatched: 4. Germline-derived CDR1 and CDR2 are GTSNPN and SVGIG (reference sequence). The DNA for the CDR3 is TGTGCCTGGAAGTGGGACAGTAACACTGAAGCTTTCTTT. Translating gives CAWKWDSNTEAFF.

In regard to this clone: An end of the junction differs from the germline gene, which may be a read error. The J gene is TRBJ1-2, the V gene TRBV2; no clear D. The CDR3 sequence is 12 residues long. CDR1 SNHLY and CDR2 FYNNEI come from the germline V gene. The CDR3 DNA reads as TGTGCCAGCAGTGGAACGGTCTATGACTACACCTTC. This translates into CASSGTVYDYTF.

The table lists this clone with a few counts. The V gene is TRBV11-3, the J gene TRBJ1-1; possibly TRBD1 for D (6 bases). Germline CDR1 is SGHNT and CDR2 is YENEEA. The ends were cut back, 1 base at V and 6 bases at J, with 12 bases in the middle. The CDR3 runs to 14 residues. The CDR3 DNA reads TGTGCCAGCAGCTTAGGGGCAGGGGAATCTGAAGCTTTCTTT. Protein product: CASSLGAGESEAFF. Full variable domain (remainder filled in from reference TRBV11-3 and TRBJ1-1): EAGVVQSPRYKIIEKKQPVAFWCNPISGHNTLYWYLQNLGQGPELLIRYENEEAVDDSQLPKDRFSAERLKGVDSTLKIQPAELGDSAVYLCASSLGAGESEAFFGQGTRLTVV.

This sequence joins TRBV12-5 and TRBJ1-4; D is uncertain. CDR1 is LGHNT, CDR2 FRNRAP, per germline. The CDR3 length is 11 residues. V was pared by 6 bases and J by 4 bases, with 3 bases between. The CDR3 nucleotides read TGTGCTAGTGGCTATAATGAAAAACTGTTTTTT. Its translation is CASGYNEKLFF.

The V gene is TRBV6-4, the J gene TRBJ2-2; unclear D gene. Per the germline V gene, CDR1 is MRHNA and CDR2 is SNTAGT. CDR3 length equals 13 residues. V shed 5 bases and J shed 8 bases, with 12 bases lying between them. CDR3 protein: CASSTQVWGELFF. The CDR3 bases are TGTGCCAGCAGTACGCAGGTCTGGGGGGAGCTGTTTTTT.

The table lists this clone with a few counts. The V gene is TRBV5-4, the J gene TRBJ1-4, with 8 bases aligning to TRBD1. The V gene's germline CDR1 is SGHNT and CDR2 YYREEE (reference sequence). This CDR3 has 15 amino acids. Germline trimming cut 4 bases from V and 4 bases from J; bases unmatched to any gene: 6. CDR3 bases: TGTGCCAGCAGCCATGACAGGGGAATTAATGAAAAACTGTTTTTT. Its translation: CASSHDRGINEKLFF. The whole variable domain, filled in from reference TRBV5-4 and TRBJ1-4, reads ETGVTQSPTHLIKTRGQQVTLRCSSQSGHNTVSWYQQALGQGPQFIFQYYREEENGRGNFPPRFSGLQFPNYSSELNVNALELDDSALYLCASSHDRGINEKLFFGSGTQLSVL.